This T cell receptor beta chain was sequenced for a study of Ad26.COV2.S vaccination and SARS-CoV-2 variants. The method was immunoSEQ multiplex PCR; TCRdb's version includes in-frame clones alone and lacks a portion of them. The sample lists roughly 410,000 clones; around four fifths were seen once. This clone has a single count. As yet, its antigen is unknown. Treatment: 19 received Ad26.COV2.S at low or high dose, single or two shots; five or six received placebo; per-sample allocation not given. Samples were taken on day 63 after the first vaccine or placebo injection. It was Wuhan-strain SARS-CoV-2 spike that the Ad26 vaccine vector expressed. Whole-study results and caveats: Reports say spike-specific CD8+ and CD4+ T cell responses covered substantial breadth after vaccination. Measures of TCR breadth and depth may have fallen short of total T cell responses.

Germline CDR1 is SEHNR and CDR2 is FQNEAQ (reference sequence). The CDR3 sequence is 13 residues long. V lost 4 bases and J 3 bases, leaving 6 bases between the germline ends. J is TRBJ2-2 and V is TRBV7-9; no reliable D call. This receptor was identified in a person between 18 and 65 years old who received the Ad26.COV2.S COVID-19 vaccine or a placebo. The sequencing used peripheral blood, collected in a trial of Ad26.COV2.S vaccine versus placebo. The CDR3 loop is CASSSTDTGELFF. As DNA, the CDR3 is TGTGCCAGCAGCTCCACAGACACCGGGGAGCTGTTTTTT.